This TCR beta chain was captured by sequencing in a study of cytomegalovirus exposure and HLA in healthy donors. Study at large: Earlier sequencing of approximately 180 million T cells yielded 120 million or so unique TCR beta sequences. Points from the study as a whole: Indistinguishability led to the exclusion of some V segments, TRBV6-2 and TRBV6-3 included. Three of the chains that were CMV-associated were confirmed in vitro to be specific for CMV antigens.

PCR primers comprised 60 Vbeta and 13 Jbeta primers. Sequencing used immunoSEQ multiplex PCR; TCRdb keeps in-frame clones, though not all of them. The sample has about 76,000 clones; more than 65% are singletons. The V end lost 5 bases, the J end lost 5 bases, and 16 bases lay between the germline ends. This CDR3 has 14 amino acids. Germline CDR1 MGHRA, CDR2 YSYEKL. This clone was picked up one time. No antigen is known for it. This TCR derives from a middle-aged woman in good health and CMV-seropositive. The sample taken for sequencing was PBMCs. The gene calls are TRBV4-1 and TRBJ2-7, with D possibly being TRBD1 (6 bases). CDR3 in amino acids: CASSDSGVLDEQYF. CDR3 in DNA: TGCGCCAGCAGCGACTCAGGGGTGCTTGACGAGCAGTACTTC.